Below are 21 T cell receptor beta chains sequenced from a single sample in a study of T cell responses to AZD1222 COVID-19 vaccine. Data came from immunoSEQ multiplex PCR; TCRdb stores just in-frame clones and leaves some out. Of under 140,000 clones listed, around 90% are singletons. The sequencing here drew on peripheral blood, taken on day 0 of AZD1222 vaccination. The origin of the receptors is an adult in good health.

The genes are TRBV30 and TRBJ2-7; no firm D call. Germline V gene lookup returns CDR1 GTSNPN and CDR2 SVGIG (reference sequence). This CDR3 comprises 11 residues. Between the trimmed V and J ends, which lost 2 bases and 3 bases, there was a span of 5 bases. CDR3 DNA sequence: TGTGCCTGGAGTCCAAGCTACGAGCAGTACTTC. Its protein is CAWSPSYEQYF. The full variable domain, rest sourced from reference TRBV30 and TRBJ2-7, is SQTIHQWPATLVQPVGSPLSLECTVEGTSNPNLYWYRQAAGRGLQLLFYSVGIGQISSEVPQNLSASRPQDRQFILSSKKLLLSDSGFYLCAWSPSYEQYFGPGTRLTVT.

The chain couples TRBV2 to TRBJ2-5; 11 bases are a match to TRBD2. The germline V gene has CDR1 SNHLY and CDR2 FYNNEI. The length of the CDR3 is 15 residues. The V and J ends lost 6 bases and 5 bases, in that order; junction bases with no gene match: 8. CDR3 in DNA: TGTGCCAGCAGCCCTTTAGCGGGGGGGAGGGAGACCCAGTACTTC. Protein product: CASSPLAGGRETQYF.

This sequence joins TRBV19 and TRBJ1-6; possible D gene TRBD1, 6 bases. Trimming stripped 3 bases from V and 7 bases from J, with 16 bases between. This CDR3 is built from 16 residues. Germline CDR1 and CDR2: LNHDA and SQIVND (reference sequence). CDR3: CASSMEGVSRNSPLHF. The CDR3, as DNA: TGTGCCAGTAGTATGGAGGGGGTGAGTCGGAATTCACCCCTCCACTTT.

The chain couples TRBV6-5 to TRBJ1-3, with 7 bases fitting TRBD1. The germline CDR1 and CDR2 sequences are MNHEY and SVGAGI. This CDR3 comprises 15 residues. V dropped 0 bases and J dropped 4; count of bases not matched to a gene: 3. CDR3 sequence reads: CASSYSHRGGNTIYF. The CDR3 region has the DNA TGTGCCAGCAGTTACTCCCACAGGGGAGGAAACACCATATATTTT.

The CDR3 is CASSPRTGDNSPLHF. CDR3 DNA sequence: TGTGCCAGCAGTCCTCGGACAGGAGATAATTCACCCCTCCACTTT. The rearrangement joins TRBV2 to TRBJ1-6; 7 bases are shared with TRBD1. In germline, CDR1 is SNHLY, CDR2 FYNNEI. The trim removed 5 bases at V and 5 bases at J, leaving 6 bases unmatched. The CDR3 is 15 amino acids.

This rearrangement joins TRBV6-5 to TRBJ1-1; D uncertain. CDR1 MNHEY and CDR2 SVGAGI come from the germline V gene. This CDR3 spans 15 amino acids. Trimming took 2 bases from V and 6 from J, leaving 16 bases between them. DNA of the CDR3: TGTGCCAGCAGTTACGGCTCAAGGACCATCGCTGAAGCTTTCTTT. The encoded protein is CASSYGSRTIAEAFF.

In its sample, this clone was seen once. The chain links TRBV5-8 to TRBJ1-5; D might be TRBD1 (5 bases). The CDR3 spans 12 residues. The germline V gene has CDR1 SGHTS and CDR2 YDEGEE. Trimming took off 4 bases at V and 10 bases at J, with 12 bases between the two ends. The CDR3 protein is CASSRGLKPQHF. Here the CDR3 DNA reads TGTGCCAGCAGCCGGGGCCTTAAACCCCAGCATTTT.

This rearrangement joins TRBV4-2 to TRBJ1-1; 8 bases line up with TRBD1. Unmatched junction bases numbered 7, after V lost 4 bases and J lost 3 bases. The CDR3 is 15 residues long. Germline V gene data show CDR1 as LGHNA and CDR2 as YNFKEQ. This CDR3 is CASSRRQGTYTEAFF. The DNA of the CDR3 is TGTGCCAGCAGCCGCAGACAGGGGACATACACTGAAGCTTTCTTT.

The chain uses TRBV2 and TRBJ2-7; no firm D call. The CDR3 is made up of 15 amino acids. CDR1 is SNHLY, CDR2 FYNNEI, per germline. Trimming shortened V by 6 bases and J by 3 bases, and 18 bases separated the two germline ends. The CDR3 is CASRYQVGTLYEQYF. CDR3 bases: TGTGCCAGCAGATACCAGGTGGGAACGCTCTACGAGCAGTACTTC.

CDR3 in amino acids: CASSLWDRGNSPLHF. CDR3 nucleotides: TGTGCCAGCAGCTTGTGGGACAGGGGTAATTCACCCCTCCACTTT. The rearrangement links TRBV5-4 to TRBJ1-6; TRBD1 matches at 10 bases. After removal of 1 base from V and 6 bases from J, the junction contained 1 base not matched to a gene. The CDR3 consists of 15 residues. Germline V gene lookup returns CDR1 SGHNT and CDR2 YYREEE (reference sequence).

The V gene is TRBV4-1, the J gene TRBJ1-2, with D unresolved. Germline V gene data show CDR1 as MGHRA and CDR2 as YSYEKL. The CDR3 extends over 15 amino acids. Trimming took off 0 bases at V and 2 bases at J, with 10 bases between the two ends. The DNA of the CDR3 is TGCGCCAGCAGCCAAGACCTAATTACCAACTATGGCTACACCTTC. Translation gives CASSQDLITNYGYTF.

The genes are TRBV29-1 and TRBJ2-7; the match to TRBD1 covers 11 bases. In germline, CDR1 is SQVTM, CDR2 ANQGSEA. The CDR3 sequence is 14 residues long. The V and J ends lost 5 bases and 4 bases, in that order; junction bases with no gene match: 7. The CDR3: CSVRTGTGGYEQYF. In DNA form, the CDR3 reads TGCAGCGTTAGAACCGGGACAGGGGGTTACGAGCAGTACTTC.

This clone has a handful of counts. The genes are TRBV5-4 and TRBJ1-2; 7 bases agree with TRBD1. The CDR3 is 13 residues long. Unmatched junction bases numbered 5, after V lost 4 bases and J lost 5 bases. The germline V gene has CDR1 SGHNT and CDR2 YYREEE (reference sequence). The CDR3 bases are TGTGCCAGCAGCCTCGGGACAGAGTATGGCTACACCTTC. This translates into CASSLGTEYGYTF.

The chain recombines TRBV2 with TRBJ2-1; 12 bases align to TRBD2. CDR3 size: 14 residues. CDR1 and CDR2 (germline): SNHLY, FYNNEI. Germline trimming cut 4 bases from V and 8 bases from J; bases unmatched to any gene: 3. CDR3 DNA: TGTGCCAGCAGTGGAACTAGCGGGAGGTATGAGCAGTTCTTC. Encoded protein: CASSGTSGRYEQFF.

The chain has TRBV13 and TRBJ1-1; maybe TRBD1 (5 bases). Germline CDR1 is PRHDT and CDR2 is FYEKMQ (reference sequence). The CDR3 sequence is 13 residues long. V was cut by 0 bases and J by 4 bases, with 6 bases left in between. Here the CDR3 DNA reads TGTGCCAGCAGCTTAGGCAGGGCCACTGAAGCTTTCTTT. Protein sequence: CASSLGRATEAFF.

This clone was seen more than once but under ten times. The chain employs TRBV5-1 and TRBJ1-3, with TRBD1 identical over 7 bases. The ends lost 4 bases at V and 0 bases at J; junction bases unmatched: 13. The germline V gene has CDR1 SGHRS and CDR2 YFSETQ. The CDR3 has 18 amino acids. CDR3 DNA sequence: TGCGCCAGCAGCCAGACAGGGCCCGGCGCGCTCTCTGGAAACACCATATATTTT. Translation: CASSQTGPGALSGNTIYF. Full variable domain (rest looked up from reference TRBV5-1 and TRBJ1-3): KAGVTQTPRYLIKTRGQQVTLSCSPISGHRSVSWYQQTPGQGLQFLFEYFSETQRNKGNFPGRFSGRQFSNSRSEMNVSTLELGDSALYLCASSQTGPGALSGNTIYFGEGSWLTVV.

The chain couples TRBV3-1 (or the pseudogene TRBV3-2) to TRBJ2-2; the match to TRBD2 covers 10 bases. The CDR3 contains 21 residues. V lost 0 bases to trimming and J lost 6 bases; unmatched junction nucleotides: 19. Germline V gene lookup returns CDR1 LGHDT and CDR2 YNNKEL (reference sequence). The CDR3 protein is CASSQDLIAGGRQLLPGELFF. The CDR3 DNA reads TGTGCCAGCAGCCAAGATTTAATAGCGGGGGGACGCCAACTCTTACCCGGGGAGCTGTTTTTT.

This clone was seen once. The chain employs TRBV2 and TRBJ1-5, with 8 nucleotides matching TRBD1. Germline values: CDR1 SNHLY, CDR2 FYNNEI. The V and J ends lost 3 bases and 5 bases, in that order; junction bases with no gene match: 3. The CDR3 spans 14 residues. CDR3 in amino acids: CASSEVTGDQPQHF. In nucleotides, the CDR3 is TGTGCCAGCAGTGAGGTGACAGGGGATCAGCCCCAGCATTTT. Complete variable domain (other parts from reference TRBV2 and TRBJ1-5): EPEVTQTPSHQVTQMGQEVILRCVPISNHLYFYWYRQILGQKVEFLVSFYNNEISEKSEIFDDQFSVERPDGSNFTLKIRSTKLEDSAMYFCASSEVTGDQPQHFGDGTRLSIL.

The J gene is TRBJ1-1, the V gene TRBV5-1; 7 bases are a match to TRBD1. The CDR3 has 17 amino acids. Per the germline V gene, CDR1 is SGHRS and CDR2 is YFSETQ. The V and J ends lost 4 bases and 0 bases, in that order; junction bases with no gene match: 12. The CDR3 DNA is TGCGCCAGCAGCGGGGGACAGCGCACGAGAATGAACACTGAAGCTTTCTTT. Residues: CASSGGQRTRMNTEAFF.

V gene TRBV5-1 combines with J gene TRBJ1-1; no firm D call. Trimming left V 6 bases short and J 2 bases short, with 14 bases between. The germline V gene has CDR1 SGHRS and CDR2 YFSETQ. The CDR3 sequence is 14 residues long. CDR3 DNA: TGCGCCAGCACCCTCCGTCGGGGAAACACTGAAGCTTTCTTT. Its protein product is CASTLRRGNTEAFF.

The chain links TRBV5-3 to TRBJ2-7; the match to TRBD1 covers 9 bases. TRBV5-3 counts as an open reading frame of uncertain function. The V gene end was trimmed by 4 bases and the J gene end by 6 bases; junction bases not matched to a gene: 8. CDR3 size: 14 residues. CDR3 loop: CARSIHRGQREQYF. DNA for the CDR3: TGTGCCAGAAGCATCCACAGGGGGCAGCGCGAGCAGTACTTC.